This T cell receptor beta chain was profiled in a study of response to subunit inactivated influenza vaccine. To note about this clonotype: Its specificity is not known.

Via MiXCR, TCRdb re-called the RT-PCR reads, giving one row per CDR3 protein. The profile shows fewer than 800,000 distinct CDR3 sequences, around 16% of them singletons. Findings of the study overall: It was suggested by the authors that few new T cells are recruited by each seasonal influenza vaccination.

CDR3 size: 15 residues. Trimming at V came to 3 bases and at J to 9 bases, leaving 9 bases not matched to a gene. CDR1 SGDLS and CDR2 YYNGEE come from the germline V gene. Specimen: PBMCs from blood, collected roughly 12 days after vaccination. The chain uses TRBV9 and TRBJ2-5; 12 positions agree with TRBD2. The sequence came from a man between 45 and 60 years old who received an inactivated influenza vaccine. The CDR3 sequence: CASSELAGGVESQYF. The CDR3 nucleotides read TGTGCCAGCAGCGAACTAGCGGGGGGCGTGGAGTCCCAGTACTTC.